These T cell receptor beta chains were read from a single sample in a study of shared clonotypes between healthy human individuals. Clones were read by immunoSEQ multiplex PCR, and TCRdb kept only the in-frame ones, dropping some. Of millions of clones listed, about 92% are singletons. Sequenced material: naive CD4+ T cells sorted from blood. These receptors were collected from a man between 18 and 35 years old in good health. Each CDR3 is given with its conserved first and last residue.

v_gene	j_gene	CDR3aa
TRBV5-1	TRBJ2-2	CASTGTGSTGELFF
TRBV4-2	TRBJ1-3	CASSQDRGGQATGNTIYF
TRBV5-4	TRBJ2-3	CASRSRASDTQYF
TRBV5-1	TRBJ2-5	CASSWGTSIVQETQYF
TRBV5-1	TRBJ1-2	CASSLEGVGGYTF
TRBV5-5	TRBJ1-1	CASSLDRVGEAFF
TRBV30	TRBJ2-3	CAWSAKRTGVFTDTQYF
TRBV7-9	TRBJ2-5	CASSSGRGEETQYF
TRBV19	TRBJ1-1	CASGTGRNTEAFF
TRBV27	TRBJ1-2	CASSFSPGVYGYTF
TRBV6-5	TRBJ2-5	CASKVTGGETQYF
TRBV7-9	TRBJ2-1	CASSNSGRAYNEQFF
TRBV5-1	TRBJ2-5	CASSLTRGSQETQYF
TRBV10-3	TRBJ2-6	CASSGANVLTF
TRBV19	TRBJ1-3	CASSSSQGAGNTIYF
TRBV6-6	TRBJ1-5	CASRSDSYSNQPQHF
TRBV7-9	TRBJ2-3	CASLPLGPADTQYF
TRBV18	TRBJ2-7	CASSPGGFEQYF
TRBV5-1	TRBJ2-1	CASSLPTGLGNEQFF
TRBV20-1	TRBJ2-2	CSASGTGELFF
TRBV29-1	TRBJ2-7	CSVEAGTGGYEQYF
TRBV10-2	TRBJ2-7	CASSEIWDRGGEQYF
TRBV7-2	TRBJ2-1	CASSFSGNFNNEQFF
TRBV5-6	TRBJ2-1	CASSLSGTGLFNEQFF
TRBV25-1	TRBJ1-4	CASSAPQGANEKLFF
TRBV15	TRBJ1-6	CATSRDPVNSPLHF
TRBV5-1	TRBJ1-4	CASSSGQGPEKLFF
TRBV27	TRBJ2-4	CASSDAGQGFRIQYF
TRBV7-8	TRBJ1-1	CASSLKGWDTEAFF
TRBV10-1	TRBJ2-7	CASGDSYEQYF
TRBV5-4	TRBJ2-2	CASSSGGFTNTGELFF
TRBV11-2	TRBJ2-7	CASSLSMTELGEQYF
TRBV5-4	TRBJ2-2	CASSLGGSGSYDTGELFF
TRBV4-1	TRBJ2-1	CASSNLVDGEQFF
TRBV18	TRBJ2-3	CASSLSGGRTDTQYF
TRBV2	TRBJ2-2	CASSVIGNGELFF
TRBV19	TRBJ2-3	CASSTGLAGGRPLNTQYF
TRBV4-3	TRBJ2-7	CASSQVYTGSYEQYF
TRBV7-9	TRBJ2-3	CASSQPFAGRADTQYF
TRBV4-1	TRBJ2-2	CASSSRPGQLANTGELFF
TRBV7-8	TRBJ2-5	CASSLERGRETQYF
TRBV28	TRBJ1-4	CASSPLIGVWDEKLFF
TRBV5-6	TRBJ2-1	CASSTTSGANSYNEQFF
TRBV30	TRBJ2-7	CAWKESGSGEQYF
TRBV4-2	TRBJ2-3	CASRSGQGTDTQYF
TRBV30	TRBJ2-5	CAWSLGGMKETQYF